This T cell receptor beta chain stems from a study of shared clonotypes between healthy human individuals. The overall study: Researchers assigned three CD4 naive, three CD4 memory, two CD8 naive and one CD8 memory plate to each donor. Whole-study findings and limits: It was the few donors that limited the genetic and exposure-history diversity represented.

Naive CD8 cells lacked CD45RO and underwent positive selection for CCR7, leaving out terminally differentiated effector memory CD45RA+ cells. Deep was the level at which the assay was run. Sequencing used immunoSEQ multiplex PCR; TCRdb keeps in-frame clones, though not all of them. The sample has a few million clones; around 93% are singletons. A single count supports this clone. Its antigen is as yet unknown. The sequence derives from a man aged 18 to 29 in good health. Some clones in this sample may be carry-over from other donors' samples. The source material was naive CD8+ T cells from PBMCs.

For the CDR3, the DNA is TGTGCCAGCAGCTTTATCCAGGGTGAGCAGTACTTC. This codes for CASSFIQGEQYF. This chain connects TRBV7-9 to TRBJ2-7, with D perhaps TRBD1 (5 bases). The CDR3 is made up of 12 amino acids. Per germline, CDR1 SEHNR and CDR2 FQNEAQ (reference sequence). With 3 bases removed from V and 7 bases from J, the gap between germline ends came to 10 bases.